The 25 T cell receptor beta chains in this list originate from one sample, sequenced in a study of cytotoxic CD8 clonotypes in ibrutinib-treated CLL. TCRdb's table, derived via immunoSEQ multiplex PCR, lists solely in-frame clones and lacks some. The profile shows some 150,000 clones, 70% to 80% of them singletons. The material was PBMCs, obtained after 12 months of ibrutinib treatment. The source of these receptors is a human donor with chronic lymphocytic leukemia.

Here the CDR3 DNA reads TGTGCCAGCAGCCAGAGGACAGGGGACATCTATGGCTACACCTTC. Translated, it gives CASSQRTGDIYGYTF. V is TRBV4-2 and J is TRBJ1-2; 9 bases line up with TRBD1. V lost 3 bases and J lost 4; bases outside the gene matches: 6. Per germline, CDR1 LGHNA and CDR2 YNFKEQ. There are 15 residues in the CDR3.

Here the CDR3 reads CASSLWGHMNTEAFF. CDR3 coding DNA: TGTGCCAGCAGTTTGTGGGGGCACATGAACACTGAAGCTTTCTTT. J is TRBJ1-1 and V is TRBV6-5; possibly TRBD1 for D (6 bases). Trimming removed 4 bases at V and 0 bases at J, with 12 bases between. Germline V gene sequence: CDR1 MNHEY, CDR2 SVGAGI. The CDR3 is 15 residues long.

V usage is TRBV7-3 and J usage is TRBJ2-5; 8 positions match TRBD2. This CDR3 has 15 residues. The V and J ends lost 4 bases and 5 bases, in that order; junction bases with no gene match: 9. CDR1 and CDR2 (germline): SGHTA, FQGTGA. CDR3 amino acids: CASSSSGSIHETQYF. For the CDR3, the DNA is TGTGCCAGCAGCTCCAGCGGGAGCATTCACGAGACCCAGTACTTC. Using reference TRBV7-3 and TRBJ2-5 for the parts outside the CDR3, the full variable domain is GAGVSQTPSNKVTEKGKYVELRCDPISGHTALYWYRQSLGQGPEFLIYFQGTGAADDSGLPNDRFFAVRPEGSVSTLKIQRTERGDSAVYLCASSSSGSIHETQYFGPGTRLLVL.

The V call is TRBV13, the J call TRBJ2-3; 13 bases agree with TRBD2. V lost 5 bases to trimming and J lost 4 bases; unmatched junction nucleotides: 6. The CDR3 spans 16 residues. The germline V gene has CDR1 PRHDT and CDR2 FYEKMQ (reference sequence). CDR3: CASSPRLAGGSDTQYF. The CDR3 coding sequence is TGTGCCAGCAGCCCAAGACTAGCGGGAGGTTCAGATACGCAGTATTTT.

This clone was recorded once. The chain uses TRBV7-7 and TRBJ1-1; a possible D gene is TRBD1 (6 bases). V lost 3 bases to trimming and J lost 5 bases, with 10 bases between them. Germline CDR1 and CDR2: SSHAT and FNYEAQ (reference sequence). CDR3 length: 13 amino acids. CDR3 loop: CASSLRGGTEAFF. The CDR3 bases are TGTGCCAGCAGCTTGAGGGGGGGGACTGAAGCTTTCTTT.

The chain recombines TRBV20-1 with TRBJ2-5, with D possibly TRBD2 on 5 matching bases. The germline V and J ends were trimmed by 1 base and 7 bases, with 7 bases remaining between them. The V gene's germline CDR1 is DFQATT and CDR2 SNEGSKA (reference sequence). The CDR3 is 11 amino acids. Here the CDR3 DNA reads TGCAGTGCTAGAGCCGCGGGGACCCAGTACTTC. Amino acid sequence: CSARAAGTQYF.

The CDR3 loop is CASSLVGTSTDTQYF. The CDR3 DNA reads as TGTGCCAGCAGCTTAGTGGGAACTAGCACAGATACGCAGTATTTT. The chain recombines TRBV7-2 with TRBJ2-3; D is ambiguous. Germline values: CDR1 SGHTA, CDR2 FQGNSA. The length of the CDR3 is 15 residues. V was shortened by 1 base and J by 0 bases, with 8 bases between the two germline ends.

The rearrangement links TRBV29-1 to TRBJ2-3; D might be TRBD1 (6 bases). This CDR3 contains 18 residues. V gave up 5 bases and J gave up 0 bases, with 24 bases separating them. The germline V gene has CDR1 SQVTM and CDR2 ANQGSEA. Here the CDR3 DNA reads TGCAGCGTTCCACACAAACGGGTAGGGGGAACTAGCACAGATACGCAGTATTTT. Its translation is CSVPHKRVGGTSTDTQYF.

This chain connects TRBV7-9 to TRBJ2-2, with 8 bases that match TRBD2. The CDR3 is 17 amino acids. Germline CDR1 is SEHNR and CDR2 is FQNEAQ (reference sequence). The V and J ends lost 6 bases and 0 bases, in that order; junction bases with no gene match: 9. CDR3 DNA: TGTGCCAGCAGTTTCCTTCCGGGACTAGCGAACACCGGGGAGCTGTTTTTT. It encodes CASSFLPGLANTGELFF.

As DNA, the CDR3 is TGTGCCAGCAGCCTTATTTACGAGCAGTACTTC. Protein: CASSLIYEQYF. V usage is TRBV7-8 and J usage is TRBJ2-7; D gene ambiguous. The V gene lost 5 bases and the J gene lost 4 bases, with 6 bases spanning the gap. The germline gives CDR1 SGHVS, CDR2 FQNEAQ. The CDR3 contains 11 residues.

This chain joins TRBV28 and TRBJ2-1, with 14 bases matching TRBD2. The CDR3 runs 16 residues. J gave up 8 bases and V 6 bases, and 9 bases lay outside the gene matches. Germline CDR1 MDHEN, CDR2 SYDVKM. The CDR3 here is CASSDLRGLAGDEQFF. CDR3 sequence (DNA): TGTGCCAGCAGCGATCTCCGGGGACTAGCGGGAGATGAGCAGTTCTTC.

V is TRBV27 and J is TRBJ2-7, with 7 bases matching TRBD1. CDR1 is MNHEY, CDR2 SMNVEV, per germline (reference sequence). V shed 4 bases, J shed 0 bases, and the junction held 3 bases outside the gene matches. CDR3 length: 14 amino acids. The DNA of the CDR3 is TGTGCCAGCAGTTCCAGGGGGAGCTCCTACGAGCAGTACTTC. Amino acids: CASSSRGSSYEQYF.

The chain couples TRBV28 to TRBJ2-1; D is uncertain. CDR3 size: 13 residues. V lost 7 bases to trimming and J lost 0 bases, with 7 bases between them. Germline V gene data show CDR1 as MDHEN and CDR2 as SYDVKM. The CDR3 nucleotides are TGTGCCAGCACGGTGGGCTCCTACAATGAGCAGTTCTTC. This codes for CASTVGSYNEQFF.

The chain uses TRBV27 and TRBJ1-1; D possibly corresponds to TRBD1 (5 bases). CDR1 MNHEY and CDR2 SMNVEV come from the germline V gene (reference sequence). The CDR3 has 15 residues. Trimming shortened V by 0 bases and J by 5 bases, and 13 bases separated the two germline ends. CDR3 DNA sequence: TGTGCCAGCAGTTTATCGGGCCAGGGTGGGACTGAAGCTTTCTTT. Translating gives CASSLSGQGGTEAFF.

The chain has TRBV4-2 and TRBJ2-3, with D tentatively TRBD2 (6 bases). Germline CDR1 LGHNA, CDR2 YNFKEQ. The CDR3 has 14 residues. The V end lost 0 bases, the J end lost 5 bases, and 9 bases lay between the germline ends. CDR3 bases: TGTGCCAGCAGCCAAGAGCGGGATCGAGATACGCAGTATTTT. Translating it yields CASSQERDRDTQYF.

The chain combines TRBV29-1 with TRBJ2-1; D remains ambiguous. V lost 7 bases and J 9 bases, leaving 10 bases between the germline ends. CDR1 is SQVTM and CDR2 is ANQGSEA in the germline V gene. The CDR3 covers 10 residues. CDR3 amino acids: CSGMAAEQFF. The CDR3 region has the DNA TGCAGCGGGATGGCGGCTGAGCAGTTCTTC.

For the CDR3, the DNA is TGTGCCAGCAGGCCTACAGGGGGCGAATCCCATTTCGAGCAGTACTTC. Protein: CASRPTGGESHFEQYF. The V and J genes are TRBV6-4 and TRBJ2-7; 9 bases fit TRBD1. Per the germline V gene, CDR1 is MRHNA and CDR2 is SNTAGT. V gave up 6 bases and J gave up 6 bases; unmatched junction bases: 15. This CDR3 comprises 16 residues.

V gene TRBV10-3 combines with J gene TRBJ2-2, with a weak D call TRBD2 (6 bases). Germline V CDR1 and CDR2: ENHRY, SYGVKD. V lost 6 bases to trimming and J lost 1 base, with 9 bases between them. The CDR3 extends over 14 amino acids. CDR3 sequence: CAIRSGVNTGELFF. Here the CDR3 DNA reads TGTGCCATCAGGTCGGGGGTGAACACCGGGGAGCTGTTTTTT.

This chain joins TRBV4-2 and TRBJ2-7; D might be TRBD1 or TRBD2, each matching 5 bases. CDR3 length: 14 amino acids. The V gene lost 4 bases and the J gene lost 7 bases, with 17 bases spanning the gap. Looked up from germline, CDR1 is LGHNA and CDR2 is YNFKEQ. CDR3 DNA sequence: TGTGCCAGCAGCCCAGACCTAGGGACGCGTGAGCAGTACTTC. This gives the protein CASSPDLGTREQYF.

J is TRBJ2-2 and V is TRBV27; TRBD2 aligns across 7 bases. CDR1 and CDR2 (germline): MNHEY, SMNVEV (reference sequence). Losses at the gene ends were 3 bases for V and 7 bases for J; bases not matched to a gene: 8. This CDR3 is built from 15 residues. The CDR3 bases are TGTGCCAGCAGTTTCAGGGAGGGGTTGGGCGGGGAGCTGTTTTTT. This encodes CASSFREGLGGELFF.

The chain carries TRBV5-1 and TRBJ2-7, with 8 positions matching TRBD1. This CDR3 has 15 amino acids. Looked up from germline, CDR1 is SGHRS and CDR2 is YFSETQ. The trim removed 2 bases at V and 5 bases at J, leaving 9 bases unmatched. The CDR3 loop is CASSFRTGLVHEQYF. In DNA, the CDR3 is TGCGCCAGCAGCTTTCGGACAGGGCTAGTTCACGAGCAGTACTTC.

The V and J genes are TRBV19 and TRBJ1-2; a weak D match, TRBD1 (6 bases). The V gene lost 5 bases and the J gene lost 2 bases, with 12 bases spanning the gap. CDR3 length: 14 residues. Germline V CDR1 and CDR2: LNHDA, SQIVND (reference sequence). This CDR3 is CASSSGETNYGYTF. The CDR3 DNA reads TGTGCCAGTAGTTCAGGGGAAACCAACTATGGCTACACCTTC. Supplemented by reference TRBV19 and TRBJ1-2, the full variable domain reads DGGITQSPKYLFRKEGQNVTLSCEQNLNHDAMYWYRQDPGQGLRLIYYSQIVNDFQKGDIAEGYSVSREKKESFPLTVTSAQKNPTAFYLCASSSGETNYGYTFGSGTRLTVV.

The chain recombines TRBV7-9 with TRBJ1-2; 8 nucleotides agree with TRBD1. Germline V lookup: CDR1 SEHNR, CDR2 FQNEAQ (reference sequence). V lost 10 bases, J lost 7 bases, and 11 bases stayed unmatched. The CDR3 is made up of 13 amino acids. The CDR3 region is CANTDRGEGGYTF. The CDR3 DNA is TGTGCCAACACCGACAGGGGTGAAGGTGGCTACACCTTC.

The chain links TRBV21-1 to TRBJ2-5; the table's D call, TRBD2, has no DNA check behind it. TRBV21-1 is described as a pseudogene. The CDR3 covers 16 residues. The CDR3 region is CASSKGPGWRRETQYF. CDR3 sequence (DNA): TGTGCCAGCAGCAAAGGCCCCGGTTGGAGGAGGGAGACCCAGTACTTC.

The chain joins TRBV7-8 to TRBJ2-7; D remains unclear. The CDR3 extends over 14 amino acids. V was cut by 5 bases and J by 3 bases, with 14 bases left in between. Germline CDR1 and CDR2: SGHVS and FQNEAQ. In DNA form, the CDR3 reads TGTGCCAGCAGCCCTATCCTGGGGAACTACGAGCAGTACTTC. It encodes CASSPILGNYEQYF. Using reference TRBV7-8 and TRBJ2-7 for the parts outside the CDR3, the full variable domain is GAGVSQSPRYKVAKRGQDVALRCDPISGHVSLFWYQQALGQGPEFLTYFQNEAQLDKSGLPSDRFFAERPEGSVSTLKIQRTQQEDSAVYLCASSPILGNYEQYFGPGTRLTVT.